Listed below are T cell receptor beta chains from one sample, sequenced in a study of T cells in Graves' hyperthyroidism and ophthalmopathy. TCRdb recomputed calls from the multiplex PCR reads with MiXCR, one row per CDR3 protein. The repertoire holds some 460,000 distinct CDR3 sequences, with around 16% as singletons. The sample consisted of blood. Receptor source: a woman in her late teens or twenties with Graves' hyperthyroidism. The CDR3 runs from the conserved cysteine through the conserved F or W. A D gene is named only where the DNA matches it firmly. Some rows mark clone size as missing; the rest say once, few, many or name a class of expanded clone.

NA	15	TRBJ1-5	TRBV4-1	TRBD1	CASSPGQNSNQPQHF	TGCGCCAGCAGCCCGGGACAGAATAGCAATCAGCCCCAGCATTTT
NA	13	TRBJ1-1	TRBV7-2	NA	CASSFPGEIEAFF	TGTGCCAGCAGCTTTCCAGGGGAGATTGAAGCTTTCTTT
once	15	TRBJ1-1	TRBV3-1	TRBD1	CASSPAGTGAPEACF	TGTGCCAGCAGCCCAGCCGGGACAGGGGCCCCTGAAGCTTGCTTT
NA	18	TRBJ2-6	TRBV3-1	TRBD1	CASSHRQGALSGANVLTF	TGTGCCAGCAGCCATAGACAGGGGGCACTCTCTGGGGCCAACGTCCTGACTTTC
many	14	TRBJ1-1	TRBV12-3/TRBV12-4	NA	CASTLRDLGTEAFF	TGTGCCAGCACCTTACGGGACTTGGGCACTGAAGCTTTCTTT
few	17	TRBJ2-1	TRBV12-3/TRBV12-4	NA	CASSPFTLGLNYNEQFF	TGTGCCAGCAGCCCGTTCACCTTGGGCCTAAATTACAATGAGCAGTTCTTC
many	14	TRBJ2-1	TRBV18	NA	CASSPAQIRNEQFF	TGTGCCAGCTCACCAGCACAGATCCGGAATGAGCAGTTCTTC
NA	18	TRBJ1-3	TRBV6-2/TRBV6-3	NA	CASSYSSGGSHSGNTIYF	TGTGCCAGCAGTTACTCGAGCGGAGGCTCCCACTCTGGAAACACCATATATTTT
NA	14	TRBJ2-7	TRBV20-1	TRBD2	CGARVAGSTYEQYF	TGCGGTGCTAGAGTAGCGGGGTCAACCTACGAGCAGTACTTC
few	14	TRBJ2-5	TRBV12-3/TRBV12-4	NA	CASSFHRDQETQYF	TGTGCCAGCAGTTTCCACAGGGACCAAGAGACCCAGTACTTC
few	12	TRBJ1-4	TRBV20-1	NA	CSARRGVEKLFF	TGCAGTGCTAGACGAGGTGTTGAAAAACTGTTTTTT
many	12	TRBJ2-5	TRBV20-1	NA	CSAETGQETQYF	TGCAGTGCCGAGACAGGCCAAGAGACCCAGTACTTC
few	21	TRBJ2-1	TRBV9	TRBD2	CASSVEFSGTSGSPAYNEQFF	TGTGCCAGCAGCGTAGAGTTCTCGGGGACTAGCGGGAGCCCCGCCTACAATGAGCAGTTCTTC
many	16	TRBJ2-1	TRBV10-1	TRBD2	CASSETRLAEGNEQFF	TGCGCCAGCAGCGAGACCCGTCTAGCGGAGGGGAATGAGCAGTTCTTC
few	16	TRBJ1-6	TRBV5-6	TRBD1	CASSPGTEPYNSPLHF	TGTGCCAGCAGCCCCGGGACAGAACCCTATAATTCACCCCTCCACTTT
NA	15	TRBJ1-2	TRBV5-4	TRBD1	CASSLETGANYGYTF	TGTGCCAGCAGCTTGGAAACAGGGGCTAACTATGGCTACACCTTC
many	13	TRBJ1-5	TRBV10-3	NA	CAISRGSNQPQHF	TGTGCCATCAGTCGGGGGAGCAATCAGCCCCAGCATTTT
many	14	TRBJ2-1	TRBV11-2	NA	CASSQGTIYNEQFF	TGTGCCAGCAGCCAAGGGACAATCTACAATGAGCAGTTCTTC
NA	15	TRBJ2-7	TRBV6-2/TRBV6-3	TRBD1	CASSYSRGNFGEQYF	TGTGCCAGCAGTTACTCCAGGGGGAATTTCGGTGAGCAGTACTTC
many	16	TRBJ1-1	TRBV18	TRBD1	CASSPPQGREDFQAFF	TGTGCCAGCTCACCACCACAGGGGCGAGAGGATTTTCAAGCTTTCTTT
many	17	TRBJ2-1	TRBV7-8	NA	CASSSRGTPGTSNEQFF	TGTGCCAGCAGCTCCCGAGGGACGCCCGGGACTTCAAATGAGCAGTTCTTC
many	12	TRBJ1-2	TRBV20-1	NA	CSASVGVGGYTF	TGCAGTGCGTCGGTGGGGGTGGGAGGCTACACCTTC
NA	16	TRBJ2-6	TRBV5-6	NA	CASSYLQSSGANVLTF	TGTGCCAGCAGCTACCTACAGAGCTCTGGGGCCAACGTCCTGACTTTC
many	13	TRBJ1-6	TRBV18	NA	CASSPKGGSPLHF	TGTGCCAGCTCACCGAAGGGTGGGTCACCCCTCCACTTT
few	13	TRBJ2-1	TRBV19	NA	CASSIFPSNEQFF	TGTGCCAGTAGTATATTCCCCAGCAATGAGCAGTTCTTC
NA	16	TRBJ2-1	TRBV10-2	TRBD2	CASRRKRGRPYNEQSF	TGCGCCAGCAGAAGGAAGCGGGGGCGACCCTACAATGAGCAGTCCTTC
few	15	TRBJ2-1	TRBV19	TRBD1	CASSIFRDRGNEQFF	TGTGCCAGTAGTATTTTTCGGGACAGGGGCAATGAGCAGTTCTTC
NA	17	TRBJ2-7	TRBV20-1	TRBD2	CSARGELAGGSSYEQYF	TGCAGTGCTAGAGGAGAACTAGCGGGAGGGAGCTCCTACGAGCAGTACTTC
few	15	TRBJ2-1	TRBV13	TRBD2	CASSLRREPYNEQFF	TGTGCCAGCAGCTTACGGCGGGAGCCCTACAATGAGCAGTTCTTC
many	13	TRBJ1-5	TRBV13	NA	CASSARGAQPQHF	TGTGCCAGCAGCGCACGGGGGGCCCAGCCCCAGCATTTT
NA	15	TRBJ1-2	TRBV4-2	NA	CASHPGTRANYGYTF	TGTGCCAGCCACCCCGGGACAAGAGCTAACTATGGCTACACCTTC
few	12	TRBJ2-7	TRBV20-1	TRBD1	CSAWDRGYEQYF	TGCAGTGCTTGGGACAGGGGCTACGAGCAGTACTTC
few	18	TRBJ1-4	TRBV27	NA	CASSKTRALRYFQEKLFF	TGTGCCAGCAGCAAAACCCGGGCTCTACGCTATTTTCAAGAAAAACTGTTTTTT
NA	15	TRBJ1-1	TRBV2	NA	CASRATDGPNTEAFF	TGTGCCAGCAGAGCCACAGATGGGCCTAACACTGAAGCTTTCTTT
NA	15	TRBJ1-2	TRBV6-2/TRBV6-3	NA	CASSTPREVNYGYTF	TGTGCCAGCAGTACACCCCGGGAAGTTAACTATGGCTACACCTTC
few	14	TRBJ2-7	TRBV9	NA	CASSVGVSSYEQYF	TGTGCCAGCAGTGTAGGGGTGAGCTCCTACGAGCAGTACTTC
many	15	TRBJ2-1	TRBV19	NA	CASSPTGMAYNEQFF	TGTGCCAGTAGTCCTACAGGGATGGCGTACAATGAGCAGTTCTTC
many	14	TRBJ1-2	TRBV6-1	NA	CASSRTVGGYGYTF	TGTGCCAGCAGTCGGACAGTAGGTGGCTATGGCTACACCTTC
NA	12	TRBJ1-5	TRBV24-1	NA	CATSGRNQPQHF	TGTGCCACCAGTGGCCGTAATCAGCCCCAGCATTTT
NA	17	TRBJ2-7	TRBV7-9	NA	CASSLGTIREGSYEQYF	TGTGCCAGCAGCTTAGGGACTATAAGGGAAGGATCCTACGAGCAGTACTTC
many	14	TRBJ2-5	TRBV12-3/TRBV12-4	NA	CASSTLTGMETQYF	TGTGCCAGCAGTACGCTGACAGGAATGGAGACCCAGTACTTC
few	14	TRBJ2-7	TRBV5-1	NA	CASSLGSSAYEQYF	TGCGCCAGCAGCCTAGGGTCCTCTGCCTACGAGCAGTACTTC
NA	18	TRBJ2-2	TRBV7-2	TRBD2	CASSFRGSGRLGTGELFF	TGTGCCAGCAGCTTCCGGGGTAGCGGGAGATTGGGCACCGGGGAGCTGTTTTTT
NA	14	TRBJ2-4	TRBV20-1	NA	CSARERLAKNIQCF	TGCAGTGCTAGAGAGCGGCTAGCCAAAAACATTCAGTGCTTC
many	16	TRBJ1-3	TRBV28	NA	CASSFGGFGPGNTIYF	TGTGCCAGCAGTTTTGGGGGATTCGGCCCTGGAAACACCATATATTTT
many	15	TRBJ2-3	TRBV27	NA	CASSPGVALSDTQYF	TGTGCCAGCAGCCCCGGGGTAGCACTCTCAGATACGCAGTATTTT
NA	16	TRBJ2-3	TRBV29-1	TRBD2	CSVEDLTSGSTDTQYF	TGCAGCGTTGAAGATCTTACTAGCGGGAGCACAGATACGCAGTATTTT
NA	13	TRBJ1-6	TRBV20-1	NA	CSAPTDGTRPLHF	TGCAGTGCCCCGACGGACGGGACGAGACCCCTCCACTTT
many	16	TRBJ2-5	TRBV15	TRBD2	CATSRDRIAGQETQYF	TGTGCCACCAGCAGAGACAGGATAGCGGGTCAAGAGACCCAGTACTTC
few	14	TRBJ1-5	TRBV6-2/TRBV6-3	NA	CASRSHRINQPQHF	TGTGCCAGCAGGTCTCACAGGATCAATCAGCCCCAGCATTTT
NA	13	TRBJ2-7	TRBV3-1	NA	CASSQVFSDEQYF	TGTGCCAGCAGCCAAGTTTTTAGCGACGAGCAGTACTTC